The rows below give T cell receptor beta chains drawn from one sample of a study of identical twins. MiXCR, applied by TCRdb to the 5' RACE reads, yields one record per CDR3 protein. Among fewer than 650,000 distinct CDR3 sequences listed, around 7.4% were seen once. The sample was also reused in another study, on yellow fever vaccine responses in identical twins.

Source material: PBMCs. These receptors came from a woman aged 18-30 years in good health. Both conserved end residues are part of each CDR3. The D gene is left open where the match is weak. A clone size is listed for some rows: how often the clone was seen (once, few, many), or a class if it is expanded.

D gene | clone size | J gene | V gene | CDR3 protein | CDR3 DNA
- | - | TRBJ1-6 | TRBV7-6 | CASSTSPGALHF | TGTGCCAGCAGCACCTCCCCCGGTGCCCTCCACTTT
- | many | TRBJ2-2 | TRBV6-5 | CASSWSTGNTGELFF | TGTGCCAGCAGTTGGTCGACAGGGAACACCGGGGAGCTGTTTTTT
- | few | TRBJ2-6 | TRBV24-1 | CATSLTHSGANVLTF | TGTGCCACCAGTCTAACGCACTCTGGGGCCAACGTCCTGACTTTC
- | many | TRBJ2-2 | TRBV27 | CASSLWAGSFTGELFF | TGTGCCAGCAGTTTATGGGCAGGCTCCTTCACCGGGGAGCTGTTTTTT
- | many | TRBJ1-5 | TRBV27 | CASSPLGGPQHF | TGTGCCAGCAGTCCCCTTGGGGGGCCCCAGCATTTT
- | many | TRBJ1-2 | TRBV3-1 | CASSLGDGYTF | TGTGCCAGCAGCCTAGGTGATGGCTACACCTTC
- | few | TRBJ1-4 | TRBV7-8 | CASSLAGDLLEKLFF | TGTGCCAGCAGCTTAGCAGGGGACCTACTTGAAAAACTGTTTTTT
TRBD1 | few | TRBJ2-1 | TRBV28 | CASSLRDRVRASGGWQFF | TGTGCCAGCAGTTTGAGGGACAGGGTTCGCGCTAGCGGCGGATGGCAGTTCTTC
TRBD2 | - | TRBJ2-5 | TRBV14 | CASSRLAGGYQETQYF | TGTGCCAGCAGTCGACTAGCGGGAGGGTACCAAGAGACCCAGTACTTC
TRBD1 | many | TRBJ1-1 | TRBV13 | CASSLGTELTEAFF | TGTGCCAGCAGCCTCGGGACAGAGCTAACCGAAGCTTTCTTT
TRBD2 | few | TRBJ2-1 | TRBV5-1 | CASSFPTSGTSREQFF | TGCGCCAGCAGCTTTCCGACTAGCGGGACATCTAGAGAGCAGTTCTTC
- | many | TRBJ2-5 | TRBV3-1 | CASSTEGGREETQYF | TGTGCCAGCAGCACAGAGGGAGGTAGGGAGGAGACCCAGTACTTC
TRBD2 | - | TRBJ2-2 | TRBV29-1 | CSVVGGSDTGELFF | TGCAGCGTTGTCGGCGGGAGTGATACCGGGGAGCTGTTTTTT
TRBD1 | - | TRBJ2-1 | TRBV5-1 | CASSLNRGIWDEQFF | TGCGCCAGCAGCCTAAACAGGGGGATATGGGATGAGCAGTTCTTC
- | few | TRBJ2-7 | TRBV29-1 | CSVEFPDGSYEQYF | TGCAGCGTTGAATTTCCAGACGGTTCCTACGAGCAGTACTTC
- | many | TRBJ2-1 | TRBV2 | CASSETRARQFF | TGTGCCAGCAGTGAAACGAGGGCCCGGCAGTTCTTC
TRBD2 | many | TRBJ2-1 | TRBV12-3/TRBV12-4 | CASTSLREEGQFF | TGTGCCAGCACCTCTTTGCGGGAGGAGGGGCAGTTCTTC
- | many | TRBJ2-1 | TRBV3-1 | CASSQDYGEQFF | TGTGCCAGCAGCCAAGATTACGGTGAGCAGTTCTTC
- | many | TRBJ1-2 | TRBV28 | CASTLASDSRYGYTF | TGTGCCAGCACCCTAGCCTCGGACAGCCGCTATGGCTACACCTTC
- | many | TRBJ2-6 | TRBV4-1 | CASSHLLQGRRSGANVLTF | TGCGCCAGCAGCCACTTACTACAGGGTAGGAGGTCTGGGGCCAACGTCCTGACTTTC
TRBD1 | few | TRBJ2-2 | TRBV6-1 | CASRPDRAGTGELFF | TGTGCCAGCAGACCCGACAGGGCGGGTACCGGGGAGCTGTTTTTT
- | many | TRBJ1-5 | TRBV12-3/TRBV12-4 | CASRMTGYSNQPQHF | TGTGCCAGCAGAATGACAGGTTATAGCAATCAGCCCCAGCATTTT
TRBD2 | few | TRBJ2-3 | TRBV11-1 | CASSRNVGSGGYTDTQYF | TGTGCCAGCAGCCGTAATGTAGGTAGCGGGGGGTACACAGATACGCAGTATTTT
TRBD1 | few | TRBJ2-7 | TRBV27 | CASSLSRDRYEQYF | TGTGCCAGCAGTTTATCAAGGGACAGGTACGAGCAGTACTTC